Each of the 20 T cell receptor beta chains below was sequenced from the same sample in a study of early T cells in non-severe SARS-CoV-2 infection. One entry per CDR3 protein results from TCRdb running MiXCR on the 5' RACE reads. This table has approximately 28,000 distinct CDR3 sequences, about 6% appearing once. Here the sequenced sample was whole blood, taken at baseline. Source of these receptors: an adult who was a healthcare worker with PCR-confirmed SARS-CoV-2 infection or an uninfected control (not recorded which).

This clonotype was found many times. The rearrangement joins TRBV29-1 to TRBJ2-1; possible D gene TRBD2, 5 bases. CDR1 is SQVTM, CDR2 ANQGSEA, per germline. The CDR3 totals 15 residues. The ends were cut back, 4 bases at V and 5 bases at J, with 18 bases in the middle. Here the CDR3 reads CSVVLGGGLNNEQFF. CDR3 nucleotides: TGCAGCGTTGTCTTGGGCGGAGGCCTAAACAATGAGCAGTTCTTC.

As regards this clonotype: A read error may be the cause here, since a much bigger clone is one base away. The chain combines TRBV28 with TRBJ2-7; D is perhaps TRBD2 (6 bases). This CDR3 contains 15 residues. Germline values: CDR1 MDHEN, CDR2 SYDVKM. Trimming stripped 3 bases from V and 0 bases from J, with 12 bases between. In DNA form, the CDR3 reads TGTGCCAGCAGTTTTGGAGGGGCCGACTCCTACGAGCAGTACTTC. Its protein is CASSFGGADSYEQYF.

This clonotype appeared many times. The V call is TRBV7-2, the J call TRBJ2-7, with D unresolved. Germline CDR1 and CDR2: SGHTA and FQGNSA. The CDR3 contains 15 residues. V was pared by 5 bases and J by 3 bases, with 17 bases between. CDR3 amino acids: CASSPGFSKHYEQYF. The CDR3 region has the DNA TGTGCCAGCAGCCCCGGGTTTTCCAAACACTACGAGCAGTACTTC. The full variable domain, with the rest looked up from reference TRBV7-2 and TRBJ2-7, is GAGVSQSPSNKVTEKGKDVELRCDPISGHTALYWYRQSLGQGLEFLIYFQGNSAPDKSGLPSDRFSAERTGGSVSTLTIQRTQQEDSAVYLCASSPGFSKHYEQYFGPGTRLTVT.

In its sample, this clonotype was seen a few times. This chain joins TRBV4-3 and TRBJ2-1; 7 nucleotides agree with TRBD2. With V trimmed by 1 base and J by 4 bases, 4 bases remained unmatched. The CDR3 runs 15 residues. CDR1 and CDR2 (germline): LGHNA, YSLEER. Written as DNA, the CDR3 is TGCGCCAGCAGCCAAGCGCCTAGCGGTTACAATGAGCAGTTCTTC. This gives the protein CASSQAPSGYNEQFF.

This clonotype was observed many times. The gene calls are TRBV7-9 and TRBJ1-1; D is undetermined. In germline, CDR1 is SEHNR, CDR2 FQNEAQ (reference sequence). The CDR3 covers 12 residues. Trimming stripped 3 bases from V and 3 bases from J, with 5 bases between. The CDR3 sequence is CASSFSDTEAFF. The CDR3 DNA sequence: TGTGCCAGCAGCTTTTCGGACACTGAAGCTTTCTTT.

Remarks on this clonotype: A read error is possible here, since a much larger clone lies one base away. This chain links TRBV19 with TRBJ2-4; 14 bases match TRBD2. V gave up 6 bases and J gave up 8 bases; unmatched junction bases: 6. There are 15 residues in the CDR3. CDR1 and CDR2 (germline): LNHDA, SQIVND (reference sequence). The CDR3: CASSSGLAGADIQYF. For the CDR3, the DNA is TGTGCCAGTAGCTCGGGACTAGCGGGAGCTGACATTCAGTACTTC. Complete variable domain (other parts from reference TRBV19 and TRBJ2-4): DGGITQSPKYLFRKEGQNVTLSCEQNLNHDAMYWYRQDPGQGLRLIYYSQIVNDFQKGDIAEGYSVSREKKESFPLTVTSAQKNPTAFYLCASSSGLAGADIQYFGAGTRLSVL.

This clonotype was found many times. The chain uses TRBV27 and TRBJ2-7, with TRBD1 identical over 9 bases. V dropped 2 bases and J dropped 0; count of bases not matched to a gene: 14. The germline CDR1 and CDR2 sequences are MNHEY and SMNVEV (reference sequence). The CDR3 consists of 19 residues. The chain's CDR3 is CASSLVGTLGQGFSYEQYF. The CDR3 nucleotides are TGTGCCAGCAGTTTAGTAGGCACCTTGGGACAGGGATTCTCCTACGAGCAGTACTTC.

This clonotype was seen repeatedly, ten times or more. The V call is TRBV5-1, the J call TRBJ2-5; D gene ambiguous. Per the germline V gene, CDR1 is SGHRS and CDR2 is YFSETQ. V lost 0 bases and J 1 base, leaving 7 bases between the germline ends. CDR3 length: 14 amino acids. CDR3 DNA sequence: TGCGCCAGCAGCTTGGTTGTAAGCCAAGAGACCCAGTACTTC. Its translation is CASSLVVSQETQYF.

This clonotype was observed at least ten times. The V call is TRBV11-2, the J call TRBJ2-4, with 7 bases that match TRBD1. V was pared by 5 bases and J by 0 bases, with 4 bases of the junction left unmatched. The length of the CDR3 is 15 residues. Per germline, CDR1 SGHAT and CDR2 FQNNGV. The CDR3 DNA reads TGTGCCAGCAGCCAGACAGGGCTAGCCAAAAACATTCAGTACTTC. Amino acids: CASSQTGLAKNIQYF.

V usage is TRBV7-6 and J usage is TRBJ2-5; 13 positions match TRBD2. CDR3 length: 16 amino acids. J was trimmed by 7 bases and V by 1 base; bases with no gene match: 6. The germline CDR1 and CDR2 sequences are SGHVS and FNYEAQ. The CDR3 loop is CASSLVGTSGDGTQYF. The CDR3 region has the DNA TGTGCCAGCAGCTTAGTCGGGACTAGCGGGGATGGGACCCAGTACTTC.

This clonotype was found many times. The V gene is TRBV10-3, the J gene TRBJ2-3; D is unclear. The CDR3 covers 13 residues. Germline V gene data show CDR1 as ENHRY and CDR2 as SYGVKD. V lost 8 bases to trimming and J lost 2 bases, with 11 bases between them. CDR3 bases: TGTGCCATCCGCCCGGGCACCACAGATACGCAGTATTTT. This codes for CAIRPGTTDTQYF.

This clonotype showed up many times. The rearrangement uses TRBV11-2 and TRBJ2-3, with TRBD1 identical over 8 bases. The CDR3 is made up of 15 amino acids. The V gene's germline CDR1 is SGHAT and CDR2 FQNNGV. The V segment lost 5 bases and the J segment 6 bases; nucleotides outside the gene matches: 10. This CDR3 reads CASSPRQGFGDTQYF. DNA of the CDR3: TGTGCCAGCAGCCCGCGACAGGGGTTCGGTGATACGCAGTATTTT.

This clonotype was observed many times. This chain links TRBV12-3 or TRBV12-4 with TRBJ2-7; D not resolved. The V end was cut by 1 base, the J end by 7 bases, with 14 bases between. The CDR3 runs to 14 residues. CDR3: CASSLGLEPLEQYF. Written as DNA, the CDR3 is TGTGCCAGCAGTTTAGGTCTTGAACCCCTGGAGCAGTACTTC.

This clonotype has ten or more counts. The V and J genes are TRBV19 and TRBJ2-5; D possibly corresponds to TRBD1 (5 bases). V shed 3 bases and J shed 1 base, with 9 bases lying between them. Looked up from germline, CDR1 is LNHDA and CDR2 is SQIVND (reference sequence). The CDR3 runs to 14 residues. The CDR3 is CASSMPQGQETQYF. The CDR3 DNA sequence: TGTGCCAGTAGTATGCCCCAGGGCCAAGAGACCCAGTACTTC.

This clonotype was counted ten times or more. The genes are TRBV11-2 and TRBJ2-1; unclear D gene. CDR3 length equals 12 residues. The V end lost 1 base, the J end lost 2 bases, and 0 bases lay between the germline ends. Germline V CDR1 and CDR2: SGHAT, FQNNGV. Here the CDR3 DNA reads TGTGCCAGCAGCTTAGCCTACAATGAGCAGTTCTTC. Translating gives CASSLAYNEQFF.

This clonotype showed up many times. This sequence joins TRBV2 and TRBJ2-6; no definite D call. CDR1 is SNHLY, CDR2 FYNNEI, per germline. The CDR3 runs to 15 residues. Between the trimmed V and J ends, which lost 4 bases and 4 bases, there was a span of 11 bases. Written as DNA, the CDR3 is TGTGCCAGCAGTGTCGACAATACCGGGGCCAACGTCCTGACTTTC. This codes for CASSVDNTGANVLTF.

This clonotype appeared many times. The chain links TRBV6-5 to TRBJ1-6; D gene unclear. The CDR3 spans 17 residues. Germline V lookup: CDR1 MNHEY, CDR2 SVGAGI. Trimming cost V 2 bases and J 4 bases, with 15 bases left between them. CDR3 bases: TGTGCCAGCAGTTACAACCTCGTCGGGCAGTATAATTCACCCCTCCACTTT. This translates into CASSYNLVGQYNSPLHF.

This clonotype appeared many times. The chain uses TRBV6-1 and TRBJ2-1; 13 bases line up with TRBD2. Germline values: CDR1 MNHNS, CDR2 SASEGT. The V segment lost 4 bases and the J segment 5 bases; nucleotides outside the gene matches: 2. The CDR3 contains 15 residues. CDR3 sequence reads: CASSGGLAGDNEQFF. DNA for the CDR3: TGTGCCAGCAGTGGAGGACTAGCGGGAGACAATGAGCAGTTCTTC.

The table lists this clonotype with many counts. V is TRBV19 and J is TRBJ2-7; tentatively, D is TRBD1 (6 bases). The CDR3 runs to 13 residues. Trimming removed 5 bases from V and 3 bases from J, with 11 bases in between. Per germline, CDR1 LNHDA and CDR2 SQIVND (reference sequence). The DNA of the CDR3 is TGTGCCAGTAGTCCTGGACAGTTCTACGAGCAGTACTTC. Its translation is CASSPGQFYEQYF.

This clonotype has a count of ten or more. J is TRBJ1-1 and V is TRBV3-1, with TRBD1 identical over 8 bases. J lost 7 bases, V lost 4 bases, and 11 bases had no gene match. This CDR3 region has 15 residues. Germline V gene data show CDR1 as LGHDT and CDR2 as YNNKEL (reference sequence). The DNA of the CDR3 is TGTGCCAGCAGCCCTTGGACAGGGTCGAGTTATGAAGCTTTCTTT. This codes for CASSPWTGSSYEAFF.